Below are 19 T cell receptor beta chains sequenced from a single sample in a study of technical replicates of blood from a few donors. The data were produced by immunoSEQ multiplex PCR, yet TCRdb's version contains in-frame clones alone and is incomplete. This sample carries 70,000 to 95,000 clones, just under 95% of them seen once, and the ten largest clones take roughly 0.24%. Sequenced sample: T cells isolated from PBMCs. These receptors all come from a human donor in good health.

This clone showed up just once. This CDR3 reads CASSPRRTGGQEKLFF. The DNA of the CDR3 is TGTGCCAGCTCCCCTAGAAGAACAGGGGGCCAGGAAAAACTGTTTTTT. The rearrangement links TRBV18 to TRBJ1-4; TRBD1 matches 9 bases. J gave up 8 bases and V 6 bases, and 13 bases lay outside the gene matches. Germline CDR1 is KGHSH and CDR2 is LQKENI. The CDR3 has 16 residues.

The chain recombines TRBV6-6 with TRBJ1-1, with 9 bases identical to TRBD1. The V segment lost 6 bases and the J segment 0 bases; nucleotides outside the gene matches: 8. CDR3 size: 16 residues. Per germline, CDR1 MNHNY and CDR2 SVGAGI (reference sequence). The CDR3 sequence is CASSPGTGYLNTEAFF. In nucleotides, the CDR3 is TGTGCCAGCAGCCCCGGGACAGGGTACTTGAACACTGAAGCTTTCTTT.

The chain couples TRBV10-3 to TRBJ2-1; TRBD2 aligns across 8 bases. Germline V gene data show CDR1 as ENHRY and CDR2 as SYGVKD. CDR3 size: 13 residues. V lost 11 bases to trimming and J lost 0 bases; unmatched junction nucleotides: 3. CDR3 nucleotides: TGTGCCGTTAGCGGGAACTCCTACAATGAGCAGTTCTTC. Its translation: CAVSGNSYNEQFF.

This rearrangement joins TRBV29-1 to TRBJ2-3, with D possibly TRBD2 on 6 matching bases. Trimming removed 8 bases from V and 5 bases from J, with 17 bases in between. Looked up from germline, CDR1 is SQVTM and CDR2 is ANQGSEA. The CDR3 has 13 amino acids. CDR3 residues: CSPPRTGGDTQYF. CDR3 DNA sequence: TGCAGCCCCCCCCGGACCGGGGGAGATACGCAGTATTTT.

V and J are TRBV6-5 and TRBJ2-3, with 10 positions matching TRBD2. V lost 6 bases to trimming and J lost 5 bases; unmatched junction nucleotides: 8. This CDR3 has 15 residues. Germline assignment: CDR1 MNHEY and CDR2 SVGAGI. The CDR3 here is CASSPSGGAKDTQYF. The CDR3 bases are TGTGCCAGCAGCCCCAGCGGGGGGGCCAAAGATACGCAGTATTTT.

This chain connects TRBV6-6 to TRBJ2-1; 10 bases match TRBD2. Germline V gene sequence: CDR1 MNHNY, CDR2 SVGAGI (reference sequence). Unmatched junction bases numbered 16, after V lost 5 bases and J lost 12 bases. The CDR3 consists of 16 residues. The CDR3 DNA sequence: TGTGCCAGCAGTCCCCAGCGGGAGGGCCGGCAATTTGGGCAGTTCTTC. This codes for CASSPQREGRQFGQFF.

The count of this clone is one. The CDR3 bases are TGTGCCAGCAGCCTCTCCTCCTTCGGGGGAGAAGCTTTCTTT. Its translation is CASSLSSFGGEAFF. This rearrangement joins TRBV11-3 to TRBJ1-1; D is perhaps TRBD1 (5 bases). Trimming shortened V by 5 bases and J by 8 bases, and 18 bases separated the two germline ends. CDR1 and CDR2 (germline): SGHNT, YENEEA. The length of the CDR3 is 14 residues. Full variable domain (missing parts from reference TRBV11-3 and TRBJ1-1): EAGVVQSPRYKIIEKKQPVAFWCNPISGHNTLYWYLQNLGQGPELLIRYENEEAVDDSQLPKDRFSAERLKGVDSTLKIQPAELGDSAVYLCASSLSSFGGEAFFGQGTRLTVV.

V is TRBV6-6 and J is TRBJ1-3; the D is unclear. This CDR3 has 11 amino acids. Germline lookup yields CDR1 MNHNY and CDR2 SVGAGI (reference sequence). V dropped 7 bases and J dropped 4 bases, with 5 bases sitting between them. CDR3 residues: CASTQGNTIYF. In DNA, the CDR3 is TGTGCCAGCACGCAGGGAAACACCATATATTTT.

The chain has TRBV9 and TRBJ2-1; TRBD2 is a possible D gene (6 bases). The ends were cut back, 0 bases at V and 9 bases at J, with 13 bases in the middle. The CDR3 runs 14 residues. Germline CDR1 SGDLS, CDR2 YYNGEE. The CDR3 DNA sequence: TGTGCCAGCAGCGTAGGGGCTAGCGAGCCTGAGCAGTTCTTC. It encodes CASSVGASEPEQFF.

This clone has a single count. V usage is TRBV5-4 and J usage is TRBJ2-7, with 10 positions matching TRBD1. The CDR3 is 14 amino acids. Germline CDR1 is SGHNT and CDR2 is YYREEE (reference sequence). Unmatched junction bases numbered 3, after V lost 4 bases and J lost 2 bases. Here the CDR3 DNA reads TGTGCCAGCAGCCCCGGGACAGGGGCCTACGAGCAGTACTTC. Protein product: CASSPGTGAYEQYF.

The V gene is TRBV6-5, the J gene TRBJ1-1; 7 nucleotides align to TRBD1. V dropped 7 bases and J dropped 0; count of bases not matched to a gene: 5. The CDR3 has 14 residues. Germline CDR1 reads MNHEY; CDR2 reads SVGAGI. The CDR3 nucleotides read TGTGCCAGCAACCTACAGGGGATGAACACTGAAGCTTTCTTT. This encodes CASNLQGMNTEAFF.

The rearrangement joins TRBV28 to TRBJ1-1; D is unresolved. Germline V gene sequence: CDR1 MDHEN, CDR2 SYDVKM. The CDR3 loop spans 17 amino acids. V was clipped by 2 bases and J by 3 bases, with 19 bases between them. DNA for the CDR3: TGTGCCAGCAGTTTACCCCTAATCCTAACCCGGGACACTGAAGCTTTCTTT. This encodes CASSLPLILTRDTEAFF.

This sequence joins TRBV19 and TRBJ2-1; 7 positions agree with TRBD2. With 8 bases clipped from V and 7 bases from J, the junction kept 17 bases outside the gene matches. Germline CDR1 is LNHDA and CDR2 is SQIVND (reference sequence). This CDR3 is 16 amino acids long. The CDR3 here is CASSGQIGLAVNEQFF. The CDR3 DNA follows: TGTGCCAGTTCAGGCCAAATCGGGCTAGCGGTAAATGAGCAGTTCTTC.

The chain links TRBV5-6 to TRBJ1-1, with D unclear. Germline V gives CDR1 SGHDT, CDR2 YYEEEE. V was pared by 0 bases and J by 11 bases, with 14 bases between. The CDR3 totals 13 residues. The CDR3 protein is CASSLAAGRGAFF. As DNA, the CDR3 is TGTGCCAGCAGCTTGGCGGCGGGCCGCGGTGCTTTCTTT.

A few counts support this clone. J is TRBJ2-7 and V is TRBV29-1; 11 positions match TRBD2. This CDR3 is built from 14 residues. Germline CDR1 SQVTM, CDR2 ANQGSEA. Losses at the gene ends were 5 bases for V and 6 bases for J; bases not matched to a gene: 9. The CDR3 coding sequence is TGCAGCGTTTCGAATAGCGGGAGGGCTGCCGAGCAGTACTTC. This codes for CSVSNSGRAAEQYF.

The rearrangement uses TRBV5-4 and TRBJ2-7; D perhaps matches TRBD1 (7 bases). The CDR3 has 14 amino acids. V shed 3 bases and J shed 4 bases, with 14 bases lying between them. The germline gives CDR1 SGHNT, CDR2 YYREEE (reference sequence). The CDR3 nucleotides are TGTGCCAGCAGCTCAACACAGGGGAGGTACGAGCAGTACTTC. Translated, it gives CASSSTQGRYEQYF.

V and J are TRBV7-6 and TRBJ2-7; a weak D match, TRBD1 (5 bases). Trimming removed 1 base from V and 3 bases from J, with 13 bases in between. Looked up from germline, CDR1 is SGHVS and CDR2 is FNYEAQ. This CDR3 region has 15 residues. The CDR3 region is CASSLVEGQDYEQYF. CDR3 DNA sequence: TGTGCCAGCAGCTTAGTGGAAGGACAAGACTACGAGCAGTACTTC.

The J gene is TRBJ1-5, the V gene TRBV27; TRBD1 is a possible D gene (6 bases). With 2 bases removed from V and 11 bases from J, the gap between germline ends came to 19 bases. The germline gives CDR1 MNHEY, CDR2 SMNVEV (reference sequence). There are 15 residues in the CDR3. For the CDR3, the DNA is TGTGCCAGCAGTTTAATCTCAGGGGCCTCAGTGGCCCAGCATTTT. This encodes CASSLISGASVAQHF.

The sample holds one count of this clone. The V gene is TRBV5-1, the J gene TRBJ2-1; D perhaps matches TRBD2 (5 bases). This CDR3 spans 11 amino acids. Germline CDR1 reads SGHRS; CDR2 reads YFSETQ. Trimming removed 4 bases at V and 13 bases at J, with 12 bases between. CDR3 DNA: TGCGCCAGCAGCCTAGGACTCCGCCAGTTCTTC. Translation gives CASSLGLRQFF.